In this sample, the clone carrying this T cell receptor beta chain turned up once. Libraries were prepared by immunoSEQ multiplex PCR; TCRdb keeps only in-frame clonotypes and omits some of them. Among tens of thousands of clones listed, around nine tenths were seen once. The data were obtained in a study of OX40 agonist ivuxolimab in advanced cancers. The overall study: Patient treatment consisted of intravenous ivuxolimab administration every 2 weeks at 0.01 to 10 mg/kg. Males comprised 75% to 90% of the group, whose mean age was about 61 years (range roughly 20 to 85). Prior checkpoint blockade (anti-PD-1, anti-PD-L1 or anti-CTLA-4) was permitted; over 30% had it.

This material consisted of CD4+ or CD8+ T cells sorted from blood, taken in a trial of the OX40 agonist ivuxolimab. This clonotype was sampled from an adult with an advanced solid tumor such as melanoma, head and neck, liver or kidney cancer.

CDR3 sequence (DNA): TGTGCCAGCAGCTTCAGGGTCGGTGAAAAACTGTTTTTT. This translates into CASSFRVGEKLFF. The chain links TRBV7-2 to TRBJ1-4, with D possibly being TRBD1 (5 bases). CDR3 size: 13 residues. V was cut by 3 bases and J by 7 bases, with 9 bases left in between. In germline, CDR1 is SGHTA, CDR2 FQGNSA.